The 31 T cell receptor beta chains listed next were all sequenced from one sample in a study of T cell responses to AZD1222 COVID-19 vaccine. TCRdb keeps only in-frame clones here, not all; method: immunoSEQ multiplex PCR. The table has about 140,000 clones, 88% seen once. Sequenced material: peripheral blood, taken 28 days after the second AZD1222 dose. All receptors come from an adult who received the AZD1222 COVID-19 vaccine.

The CDR3 DNA is TGTGCCAGCAGCTCGACTAGCGGGGGGGCGTCGGATGAGCAGTTCTTC. Translated: CASSSTSGGASDEQFF. The J gene is TRBJ2-1, the V gene TRBV5-4; the match to TRBD2 covers 14 bases. This CDR3 is 16 amino acids long. V was pared by 3 bases and J by 8 bases, with 7 bases of the junction left unmatched. Per the germline V gene, CDR1 is SGHNT and CDR2 is YYREEE (reference sequence).

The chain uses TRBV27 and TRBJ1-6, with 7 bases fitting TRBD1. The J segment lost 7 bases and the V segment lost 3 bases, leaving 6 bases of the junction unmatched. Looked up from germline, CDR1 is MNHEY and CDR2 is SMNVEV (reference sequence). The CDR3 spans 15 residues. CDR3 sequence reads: CASSFLRGGNSPLHF. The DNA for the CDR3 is TGTGCCAGCAGTTTTCTCAGGGGGGGGAATTCACCCCTCCACTTT.

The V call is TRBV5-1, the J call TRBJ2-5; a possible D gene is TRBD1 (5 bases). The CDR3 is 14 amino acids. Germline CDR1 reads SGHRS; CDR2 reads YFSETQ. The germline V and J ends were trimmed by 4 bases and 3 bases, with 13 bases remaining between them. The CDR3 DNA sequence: TGCGCCAGCAGCCCGACAGCTACGAAAGAGACCCAGTACTTC. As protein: CASSPTATKETQYF. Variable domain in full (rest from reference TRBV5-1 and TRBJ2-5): KAGVTQTPRYLIKTRGQQVTLSCSPISGHRSVSWYQQTPGQGLQFLFEYFSETQRNKGNFPGRFSGRQFSNSRSEMNVSTLELGDSALYLCASSPTATKETQYFGPGTRLLVL.

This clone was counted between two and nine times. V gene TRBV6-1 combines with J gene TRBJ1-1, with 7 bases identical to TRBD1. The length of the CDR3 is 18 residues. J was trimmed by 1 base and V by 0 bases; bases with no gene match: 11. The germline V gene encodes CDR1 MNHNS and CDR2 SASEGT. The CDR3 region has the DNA TGTGCCAGCAGTGAAGCGCGGGGTGCCACAGGGGCGAACACTGAAGCTTTCTTT. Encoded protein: CASSEARGATGANTEAFF.

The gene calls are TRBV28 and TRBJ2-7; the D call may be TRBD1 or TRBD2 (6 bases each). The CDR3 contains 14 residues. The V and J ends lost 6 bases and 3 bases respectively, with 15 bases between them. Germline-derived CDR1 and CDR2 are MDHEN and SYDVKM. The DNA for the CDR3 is TGTGCCAGCAGGACCCCTAGGGGGGACTACGAGCAGTACTTC. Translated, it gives CASRTPRGDYEQYF.

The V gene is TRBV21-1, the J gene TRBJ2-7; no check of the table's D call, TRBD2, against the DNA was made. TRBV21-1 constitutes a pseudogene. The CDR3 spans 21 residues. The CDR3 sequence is CASSRHLSGGLAGGPRYEQYF. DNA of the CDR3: TGTGCCAGCAGCCGGCACTTATCGGGCGGGCTAGCGGGAGGGCCCAGGTACGAGCAGTACTTC.

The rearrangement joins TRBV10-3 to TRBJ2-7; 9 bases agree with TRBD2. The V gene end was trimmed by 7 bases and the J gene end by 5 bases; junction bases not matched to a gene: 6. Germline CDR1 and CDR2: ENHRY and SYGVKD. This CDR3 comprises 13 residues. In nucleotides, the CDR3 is TGTGCCATCACTGGGCGGGAGGGCAACGAGCAGTACTTC. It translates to CAITGREGNEQYF.

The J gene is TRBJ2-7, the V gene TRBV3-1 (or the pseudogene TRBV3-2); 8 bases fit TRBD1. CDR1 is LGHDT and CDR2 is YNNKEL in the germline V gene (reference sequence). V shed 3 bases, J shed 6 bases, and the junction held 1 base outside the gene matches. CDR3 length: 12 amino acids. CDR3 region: CASSQTGAEQYF. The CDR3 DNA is TGTGCCAGCAGCCAGACAGGGGCCGAGCAGTACTTC.

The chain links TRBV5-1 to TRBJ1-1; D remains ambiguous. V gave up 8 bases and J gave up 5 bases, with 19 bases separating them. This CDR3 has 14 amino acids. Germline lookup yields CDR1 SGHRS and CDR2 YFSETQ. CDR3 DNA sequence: TGCGCCAGTTACTCCGGGAGCACGGGGACTGAAGCTTTCTTT. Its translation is CASYSGSTGTEAFF.

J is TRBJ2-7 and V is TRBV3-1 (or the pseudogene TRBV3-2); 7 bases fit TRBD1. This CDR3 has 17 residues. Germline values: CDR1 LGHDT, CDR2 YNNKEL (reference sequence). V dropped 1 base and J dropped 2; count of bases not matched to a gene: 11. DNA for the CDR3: TGTGCCAGCAGCCAAGCACCAAATGGGACAGAGACCTACGAGCAGTACTTC. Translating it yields CASSQAPNGTETYEQYF.

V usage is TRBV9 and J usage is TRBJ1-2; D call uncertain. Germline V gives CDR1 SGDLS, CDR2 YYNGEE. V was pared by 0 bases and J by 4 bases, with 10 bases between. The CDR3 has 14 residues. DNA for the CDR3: TGTGCCAGCAGCGTAGAGGCTTCAGCCTATGGCTACACCTTC. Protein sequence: CASSVEASAYGYTF.

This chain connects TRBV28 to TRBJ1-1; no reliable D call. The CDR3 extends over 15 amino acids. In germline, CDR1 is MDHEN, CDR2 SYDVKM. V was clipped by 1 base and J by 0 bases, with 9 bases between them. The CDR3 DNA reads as TGTGCCAGCAGTTTATCCGGAGGCATGAACACTGAAGCTTTCTTT. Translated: CASSLSGGMNTEAFF.

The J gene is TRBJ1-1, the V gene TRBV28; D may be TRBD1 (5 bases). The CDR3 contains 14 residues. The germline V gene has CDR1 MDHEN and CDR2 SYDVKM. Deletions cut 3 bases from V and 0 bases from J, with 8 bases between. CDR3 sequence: CASSFGTMNTEAFF. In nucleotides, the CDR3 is TGTGCCAGCAGTTTCGGGACCATGAACACTGAAGCTTTCTTT.

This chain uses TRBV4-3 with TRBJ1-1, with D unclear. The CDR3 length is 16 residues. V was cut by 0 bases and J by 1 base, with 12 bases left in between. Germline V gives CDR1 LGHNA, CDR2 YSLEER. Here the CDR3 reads CASSQDTGMGNTEAFF. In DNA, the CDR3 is TGCGCCAGCAGCCAAGATACCGGCATGGGGAACACTGAAGCTTTCTTT.

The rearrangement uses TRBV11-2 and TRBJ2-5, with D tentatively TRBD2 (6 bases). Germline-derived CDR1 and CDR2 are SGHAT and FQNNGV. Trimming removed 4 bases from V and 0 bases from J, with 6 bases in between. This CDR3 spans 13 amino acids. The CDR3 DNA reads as TGTGCCAGCAGCTGGGGGGACCAAGAGACCCAGTACTTC. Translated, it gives CASSWGDQETQYF.

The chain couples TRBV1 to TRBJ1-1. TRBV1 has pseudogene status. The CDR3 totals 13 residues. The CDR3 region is CTSSQGEVTEAFF. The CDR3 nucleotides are TGCACCAGCAGCCAAGGGGAGGTGACTGAAGCTTTCTTT.

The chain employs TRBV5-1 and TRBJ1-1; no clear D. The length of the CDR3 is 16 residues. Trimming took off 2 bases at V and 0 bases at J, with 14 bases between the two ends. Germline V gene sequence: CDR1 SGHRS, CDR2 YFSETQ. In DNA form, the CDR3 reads TGCGCCAGCAGCTTATCAGGAATCGGCATGAACACTGAAGCTTTCTTT. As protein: CASSLSGIGMNTEAFF.

CDR3 sequence reads: CASSSGRYDNEQFF. Written as DNA, the CDR3 is TGTGCCAGCTCGTCAGGGCGGTACGACAATGAGCAGTTCTTC. The chain combines TRBV28 with TRBJ2-1, with D maybe TRBD1 (5 bases). V was shortened by 8 bases and J by 5 bases, with 16 bases between the two germline ends. Germline lookup yields CDR1 MDHEN and CDR2 SYDVKM. The CDR3 consists of 14 residues. Looking up the rest from reference TRBV28 and TRBJ2-1 gives the full variable domain: DVKVTQSSRYLVKRTGEKVFLECVQDMDHENMFWYRQDPGLGLRLIYFSYDVKMKEKGDIPEGYSVSREKKERFSLILESASTNQTSMYLCASSSGRYDNEQFFGPGTRLTVL.

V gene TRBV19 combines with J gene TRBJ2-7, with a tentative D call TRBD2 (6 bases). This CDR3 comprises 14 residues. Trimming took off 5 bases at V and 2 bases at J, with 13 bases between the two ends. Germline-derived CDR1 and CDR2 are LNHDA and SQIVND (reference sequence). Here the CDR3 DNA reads TGTGCCAGTAGTCCCCGCGGGGCAACCTACGAGCAGTACTTC. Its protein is CASSPRGATYEQYF.

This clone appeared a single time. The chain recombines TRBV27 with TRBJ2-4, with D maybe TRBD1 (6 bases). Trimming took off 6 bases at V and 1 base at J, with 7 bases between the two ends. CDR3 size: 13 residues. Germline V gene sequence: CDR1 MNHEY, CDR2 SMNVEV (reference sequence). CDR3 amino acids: CASSQGAKNIQYF. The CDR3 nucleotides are TGTGCCAGCAGCCAGGGGGCCAAAAACATTCAGTACTTC.

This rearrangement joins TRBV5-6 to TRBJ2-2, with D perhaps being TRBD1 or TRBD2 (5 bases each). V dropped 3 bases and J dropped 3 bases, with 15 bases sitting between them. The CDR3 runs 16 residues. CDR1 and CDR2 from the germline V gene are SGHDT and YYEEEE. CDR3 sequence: CASSSRGTADTGELFF. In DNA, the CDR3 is TGTGCCAGCAGCTCCCGTGGGACGGCGGACACCGGGGAGCTGTTTTTT.

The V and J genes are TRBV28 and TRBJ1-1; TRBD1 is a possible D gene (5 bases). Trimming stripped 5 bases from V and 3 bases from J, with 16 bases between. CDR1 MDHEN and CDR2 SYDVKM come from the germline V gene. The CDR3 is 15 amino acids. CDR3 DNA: TGTGCCAGCAGTCCCCCGAAGGGACGGGACACTGAAGCTTTCTTT. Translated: CASSPPKGRDTEAFF.

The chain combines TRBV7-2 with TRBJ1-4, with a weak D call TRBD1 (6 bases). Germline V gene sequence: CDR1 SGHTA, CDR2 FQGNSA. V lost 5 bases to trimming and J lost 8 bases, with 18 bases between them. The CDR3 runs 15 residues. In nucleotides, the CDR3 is TGTGCCAGCAGCCCAAGGACAGACTTGAGAGAAAAACTGTTTTTT. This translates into CASSPRTDLREKLFF.

The CDR3 loop reads CASSEGAWADTGELFF. The CDR3 bases are TGCGCCAGCAGTGAGGGAGCCTGGGCTGACACCGGGGAGCTGTTTTTT. The rearrangement links TRBV10-1 to TRBJ2-2; D is uncertain. The CDR3 is 16 amino acids. The germline CDR1 and CDR2 sequences are WNHNN and SYGVQD (reference sequence). V lost 2 bases to trimming and J lost 3 bases, with 13 bases between them.

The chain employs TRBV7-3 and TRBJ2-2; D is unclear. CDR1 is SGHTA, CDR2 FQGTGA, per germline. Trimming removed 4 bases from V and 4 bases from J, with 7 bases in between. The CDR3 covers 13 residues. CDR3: CASSSKTTGELFF. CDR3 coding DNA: TGTGCCAGCAGCTCCAAAACCACCGGGGAGCTGTTTTTT.

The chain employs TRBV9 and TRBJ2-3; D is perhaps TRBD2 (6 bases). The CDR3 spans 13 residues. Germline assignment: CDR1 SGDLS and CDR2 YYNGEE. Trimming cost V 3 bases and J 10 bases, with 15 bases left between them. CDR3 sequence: CASSAPGSGAQYF. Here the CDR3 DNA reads TGTGCCAGCAGCGCTCCGGGGTCGGGGGCGCAGTATTTT.

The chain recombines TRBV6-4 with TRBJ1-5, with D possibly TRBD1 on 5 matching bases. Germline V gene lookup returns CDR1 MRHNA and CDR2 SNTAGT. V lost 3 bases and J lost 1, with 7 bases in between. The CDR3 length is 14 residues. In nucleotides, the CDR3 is TGTGCCAGCAGTGAGGAGGGGAGCAATCAGCCCCAGCATTTT. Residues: CASSEEGSNQPQHF.

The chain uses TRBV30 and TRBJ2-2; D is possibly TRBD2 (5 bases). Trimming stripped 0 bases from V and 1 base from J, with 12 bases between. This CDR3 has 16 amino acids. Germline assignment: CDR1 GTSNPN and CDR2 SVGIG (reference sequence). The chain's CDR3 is CAWSVISGWNTGELFF. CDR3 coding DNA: TGTGCCTGGAGTGTTATCTCGGGGTGGAACACCGGGGAGCTGTTTTTT. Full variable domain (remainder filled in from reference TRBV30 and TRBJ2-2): SQTIHQWPATLVQPVGSPLSLECTVEGTSNPNLYWYRQAAGRGLQLLFYSVGIGQISSEVPQNLSASRPQDRQFILSSKKLLLSDSGFYLCAWSVISGWNTGELFFGEGSRLTVL.

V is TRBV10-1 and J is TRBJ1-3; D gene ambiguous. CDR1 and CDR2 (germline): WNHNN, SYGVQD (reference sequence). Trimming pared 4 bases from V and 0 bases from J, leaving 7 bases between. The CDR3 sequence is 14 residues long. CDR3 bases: TGCGCCAGCAGTGGTGAAGGCTCTGGAAACACCATATATTTT. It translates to CASSGEGSGNTIYF.

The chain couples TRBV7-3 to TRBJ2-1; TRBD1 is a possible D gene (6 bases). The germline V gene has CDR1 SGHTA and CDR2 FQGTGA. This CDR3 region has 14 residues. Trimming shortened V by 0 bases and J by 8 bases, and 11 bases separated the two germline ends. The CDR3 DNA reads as TGTGCCAGCAGCTTAACCGCAGGGGCCTATGAGCAGTTCTTC. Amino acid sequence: CASSLTAGAYEQFF.

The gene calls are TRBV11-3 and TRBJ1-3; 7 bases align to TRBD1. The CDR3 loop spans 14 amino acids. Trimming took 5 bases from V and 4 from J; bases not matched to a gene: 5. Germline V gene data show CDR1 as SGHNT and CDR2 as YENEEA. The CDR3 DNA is TGTGCCAGCAGCCAAGGGGGCGCCGGAAACACCATATATTTT. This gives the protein CASSQGGAGNTIYF.